This TCR beta chain was identified during a study of blood T cells in healthy people across ages. The CDR3 is 11 residues long. Looked up from germline, CDR1 is SQVTM and CDR2 is ANQGSEA. Combining a sample-barcoded 5' primer with a J-beta primer mix, a second PCR ran for roughly 7 to 11 cycles. TCRdb called the 5' RACE reads again in MiXCR, with one record for every CDR3 protein. The sample records some 710,000 distinct CDR3 sequences, about half being singletons. Drawing of peripheral blood yielded ten milliliters from each donor. Isolation of PBMCs gave at least 7 million cells per sample. The chain uses TRBV29-1 and TRBJ2-7, with D possibly TRBD1 on 6 matching bases. Sequencing was performed on blood. The receptor was isolated from a man older than 75 in good health. The CDR3 reads CGWTDYNEQYF. In DNA form, the CDR3 reads TGCGGCTGGACAGATTACAATGAGCAGTACTTC.